The 10 T cell receptor beta chains below were found in one sample sequenced in a study of response to subunit inactivated influenza vaccine. TCRdb called the RT-PCR reads again in MiXCR, with one record for every CDR3 protein. Of under 550,000 distinct CDR3 sequences in the sample, 7.5% to 8.5% were seen once. Here the sequenced sample was PBMCs from blood, taken 23 to 25 months after vaccination. All receptors come from a man in his fifties or sixties who received an inactivated influenza vaccine.

The rearrangement joins TRBV12-3 or TRBV12-4 to TRBJ2-5; 11 bases align to TRBD1. The CDR3 contains 16 residues. With 5 bases clipped from V and 5 bases from J, the junction kept 10 bases outside the gene matches. This chain's CDR3 is CASSLEGTGGRETQYF. Here the CDR3 DNA reads TGTGCCAGCAGTCTAGAGGGGACAGGGGGGCGGGAGACCCAGTACTTC.

This clonotype was counted many times. J is TRBJ1-4 and V is TRBV5-1, with D tentatively TRBD1 (5 bases). V lost 0 bases and J lost 7, with 13 bases in between. This CDR3 region has 15 residues. Per germline, CDR1 SGHRS and CDR2 YFSETQ. The CDR3 loop is CASSLGPGVGEKLFF. In DNA, the CDR3 is TGCGCCAGCAGCTTGGGGCCGGGGGTCGGTGAAAAACTGTTTTTT.

This clonotype was counted ten times or more. The chain joins TRBV27 to TRBJ2-1; 9 positions match TRBD2. Germline loops: CDR1 MNHEY, CDR2 SMNVEV (reference sequence). There are 16 residues in the CDR3. With V trimmed by 4 bases and J by 6 bases, 10 bases remained unmatched. The CDR3, as DNA: TGTGCCAGCAGTTCCCTCCTAGCGGGGCCTATCAATGAGCAGTTCTTC. Its protein product is CASSSLLAGPINEQFF.

This clonotype was detected only a few times. The chain employs TRBV7-2 and TRBJ2-5; D not certain. Germline assignment: CDR1 SGHTA and CDR2 FQGNSA. The CDR3 sequence is 16 residues long. The ends were cut back, 2 bases at V and 2 bases at J, with 15 bases in the middle. CDR3 region: CASSLWPLAGQETQYF. The CDR3 DNA reads TGTGCCAGCAGCTTATGGCCCCTGGCAGGACAAGAGACCCAGTACTTC.

In its sample, this clonotype was seen many times. This chain connects TRBV18 to TRBJ2-3; D not resolved. The germline V gene encodes CDR1 KGHSH and CDR2 LQKENI. Trimming stripped 2 bases from V and 7 bases from J, with 7 bases between. CDR3 size: 12 residues. This CDR3 reads CASSPVGNTQYF. CDR3 coding DNA: TGTGCCAGCTCACCAGTGGGGAATACGCAGTATTTT.

The table lists this clonotype with a count of one. The V and J genes are TRBV28 and TRBJ1-1, with D uncertain. The CDR3 has 14 amino acids. The V and J ends lost 4 bases and 5 bases respectively, with 14 bases between them. CDR1 and CDR2 (germline): MDHEN, SYDVKM. The DNA for the CDR3 is TGTGCCAGCAGTTCCAGCGGGCGTGCAACTGAAGCTTTCTTT. It codes for CASSSSGRATEAFF.

A note on this clonotype: Lacking the conserved final phenylalanine or tryptophan, this CDR3 likely reflects a read error. It is unclear where the CDR3 begins or ends on the DNA, so no DNA is shown, and the CDR3 is as TCRdb lists it. CDR3 protein: CASSYSSQGTGSKYS. The chain links TRBV6-5 to TRBJ2-7; TRBD1 was called by the table and not checked on the DNA. Germline V gene data show CDR1 as MNHEY and CDR2 as SVGAGI. The CDR3 spans 15 residues, counting both ends.

The table lists this clonotype with many counts. The chain uses TRBV15 and TRBJ2-1; 10 nucleotides align to TRBD1. The J segment lost 3 bases and the V segment lost 3 bases, leaving 5 bases of the junction unmatched. From germline, CDR1 is LNHNV and CDR2 YYDKDF (reference sequence). This CDR3 has 16 residues. CDR3 in amino acids: CATSRTGTGVYNEQFF. The CDR3 DNA sequence: TGTGCCACCAGCAGGACCGGGACAGGGGTCTACAATGAGCAGTTCTTC.

This clonotype was seen at least ten times. The chain combines TRBV12-3 or TRBV12-4 with TRBJ2-7, with unresolved D. Deletions cut 6 bases from V and 0 bases from J, with 12 bases between. CDR3 length: 14 residues. The CDR3 sequence is CASSLAGDSYEQYF. CDR3 in DNA: TGTGCCAGCAGCCTTGCTGGAGACTCCTACGAGCAGTACTTC.

The CDR3 loop reads CASSLAGKNSPLHF. CDR3 bases: TGTGCCAGCAGCTTAGCAGGCAAGAATTCACCCCTCCACTTT. V usage is TRBV7-2 and J usage is TRBJ1-6; D remains ambiguous. The V end was cut by 0 bases, the J end by 7 bases, with 7 bases between. Germline V gene data show CDR1 as SGHTA and CDR2 as FQGNSA. This CDR3 region has 14 residues.